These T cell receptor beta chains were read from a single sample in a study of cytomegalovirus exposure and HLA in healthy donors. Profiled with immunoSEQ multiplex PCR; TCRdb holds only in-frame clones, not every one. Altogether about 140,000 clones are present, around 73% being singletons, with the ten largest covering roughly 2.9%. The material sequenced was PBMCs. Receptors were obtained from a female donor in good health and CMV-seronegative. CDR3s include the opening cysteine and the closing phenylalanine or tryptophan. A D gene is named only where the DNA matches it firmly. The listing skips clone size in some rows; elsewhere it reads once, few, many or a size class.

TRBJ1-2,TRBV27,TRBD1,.,TGTGCCAGCAGTCTCGGGACAGGGGGAGGTGGCTACACCTTC,CASSLGTGGGGYTF
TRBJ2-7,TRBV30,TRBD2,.,TGTGCCTGGAGCCTAGGGTGGACTAGCGATTCCTACGAGCAGTACTTC,CAWSLGWTSDSYEQYF
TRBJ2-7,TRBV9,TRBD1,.,TGTGCCAGCAGTGGGAACAGGGGGCTCTCCGAGCAGTACTTC,CASSGNRGLSEQYF
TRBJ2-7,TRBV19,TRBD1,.,TGTGCCAGTAGTACGATACAGGGGAAATCCGAGCAGTACTTC,CASSTIQGKSEQYF
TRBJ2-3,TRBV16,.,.,TGTGCCAGCAGCCGTTTAGGAATTCAGGGAGATACGCAGTATTTT,CASSRLGIQGDTQYF
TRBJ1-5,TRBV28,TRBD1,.,TGTGCCAGCAGTTTAGGGACAGAAAATCAGCCCCAGCATTTT,CASSLGTENQPQHF
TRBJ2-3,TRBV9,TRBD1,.,TGTGCCAGCAGCGTAGCAGGGGGCGCCCTAGATACGCAGTATTTT,CASSVAGGALDTQYF
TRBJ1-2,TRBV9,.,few,TGTGCCAGCAGCCACCAGGCAGGTGCTGCCCCCTTC,CASSHQAGAAPF
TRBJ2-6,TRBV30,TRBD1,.,TGTGCCTGGAGTTCCGGGACAGGGGTTCCTGGGGCCAACGTCCTGACTTTC,CAWSSGTGVPGANVLTF
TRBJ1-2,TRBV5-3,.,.,TGTGCCAGCAGCTCCACAGGGATCTGGAACTATGGCTACACCTTC,CASSSTGIWNYGYTF
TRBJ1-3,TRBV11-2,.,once,TGTGCCAGCAGCTTAGACCTAAAGGGGAACACCATATATTTT,CASSLDLKGNTIYF
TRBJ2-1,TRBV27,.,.,TGTGCCAGCAGTTTCCTTAGGGGTAATGAGCAGTTCTTC,CASSFLRGNEQFF